This T cell receptor beta chain is drawn from a study of CD8 T cells in Susac syndrome. Trimming stripped 3 bases from V and 1 base from J, with 10 bases between. The CDR3 loop spans 15 amino acids. Germline V gives CDR1 LNHNV, CDR2 YYDKDF (reference sequence). TEMRA cells were enriched by FACS, and CD4+ and CD8+ T cells were negatively isolated. It was with random hexamers that roughly 0.45 to 1 ug RNA was reverse transcribed. With immunoSEQ multiplex PCR, TCR beta CDR3 was amplified across 54 Vbeta and 13 Jbeta. MiXCR was run by TCRdb on the immunoSEQ multiplex PCR reads, yielding one entry per CDR3 protein. This table has under 550,000 distinct CDR3 sequences, around 85% appearing once.

The specimen sequenced was CD8+ T cells from PBMCs. This chain connects TRBV15 to TRBJ2-1; D possibly corresponds to TRBD2 (5 bases). This receptor was identified in a human donor with multiple sclerosis. The CDR3 DNA is TGTGCCACCAGCAGGGGAGCGGCTTCCTACAATGAGCAGTTCTTC. This translates into CATSRGAASYNEQFF.